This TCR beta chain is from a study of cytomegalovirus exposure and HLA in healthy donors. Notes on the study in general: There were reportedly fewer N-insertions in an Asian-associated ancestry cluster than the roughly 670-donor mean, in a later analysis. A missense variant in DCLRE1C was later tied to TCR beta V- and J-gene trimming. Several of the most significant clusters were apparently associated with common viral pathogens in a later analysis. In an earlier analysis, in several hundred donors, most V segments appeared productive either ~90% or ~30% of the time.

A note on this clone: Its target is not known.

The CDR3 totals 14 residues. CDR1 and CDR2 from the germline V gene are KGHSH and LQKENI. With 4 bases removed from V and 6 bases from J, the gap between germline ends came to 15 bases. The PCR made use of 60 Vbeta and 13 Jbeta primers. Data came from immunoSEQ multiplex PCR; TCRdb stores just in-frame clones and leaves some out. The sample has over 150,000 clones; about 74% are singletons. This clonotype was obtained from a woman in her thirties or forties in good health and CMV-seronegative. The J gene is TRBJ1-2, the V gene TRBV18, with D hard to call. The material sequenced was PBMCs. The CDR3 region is CASSQDSISNGYTF. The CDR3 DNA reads TGTGCCAGCTCACAAGACTCAATAAGTAATGGCTACACCTTC.